The 20 T cell receptor beta chains below were found in one sample sequenced in a study of T-cell memory formation after mild COVID-19. One entry per CDR3 protein results from TCRdb running MiXCR on the 5' RACE reads. The sample shows about 560,000 distinct CDR3 sequences, approximately 15% of them seen only once. Source material: PBMCs or a T cell subset sorted from them (not recorded which). The receptors derive from an adult woman who had mild COVID-19 (a few samples of this study predate the infection). Cell type and time point are not known.

This clonotype was recorded many times. This rearrangement joins TRBV4-3 to TRBJ1-6; 7 positions agree with TRBD1. The length of the CDR3 is 16 residues. The germline CDR1 and CDR2 sequences are LGHNA and YSLEER. The trim removed 0 bases at V and 7 bases at J, leaving 6 bases unmatched. This CDR3 is CASSQEGTRGNSPLHF. CDR3 coding DNA: TGCGCCAGCAGCCAAGAAGGGACCAGGGGGAATTCACCCCTCCACTTT.

The chain combines TRBV4-3 with TRBJ2-7, with D uncertain. V lost 0 bases and J 4 bases, leaving 7 bases between the germline ends. This CDR3 region has 13 residues. Germline values: CDR1 LGHNA, CDR2 YSLEER. CDR3 in amino acids: CASSQEVSYEQYF. CDR3 bases: TGCGCCAGCAGCCAAGAAGTGTCTTACGAGCAGTACTTC.

The chain is built from TRBV27 and TRBJ1-1, with D perhaps matching TRBD1 (5 bases). V was pared by 5 bases and J by 9 bases, with 22 bases between. Germline-derived CDR1 and CDR2 are MNHEY and SMNVEV (reference sequence). The CDR3 is made up of 15 amino acids. CDR3 nucleotides: TGTGCCAGCAGTCAGGGCCCCCGAGGGCCGGTTCAAGCTTTCTTT. Its translation: CASSQGPRGPVQAFF.

This chain links TRBV3-1 with TRBJ2-3; TRBD2 agrees at 7 bases. Germline values: CDR1 LGHDT, CDR2 YNNKEL (reference sequence). The CDR3 is made up of 13 amino acids. After removal of 5 bases from V and 5 bases from J, the junction contained 4 bases not matched to a gene. As DNA, the CDR3 is TGTGCCAGCAGCATACGCGGGGGAGATACGCAGTATTTT. Amino acid sequence: CASSIRGGDTQYF.

In nucleotides, the CDR3 is TGTGCCAGCAGCTTAGGTGGCCGCAGCGACGAGCAGTACTTC. Protein: CASSLGGRSDEQYF. V usage is TRBV11-2 and J usage is TRBJ2-7; D unclear. The CDR3 loop spans 14 amino acids. Per germline, CDR1 SGHAT and CDR2 FQNNGV. Deletions cut 1 base from V and 5 bases from J, with 12 bases between.

This clonotype has just a few counts. V usage is TRBV4-3 and J usage is TRBJ2-1; 15 bases are a match to TRBD2. V was pared by 4 bases and J by 6 bases, with 4 bases of the junction left unmatched. Germline V gene sequence: CDR1 LGHNA, CDR2 YSLEER. CDR3 length: 16 residues. CDR3 DNA: TGCGCCAGCAGCCCAGGGACTAGCGGGAGGTTCAATGAGCAGTTCTTC. It is translated as CASSPGTSGRFNEQFF.

V is TRBV5-1 and J is TRBJ2-7, with D perhaps TRBD2 (6 bases). The length of the CDR3 is 17 residues. The V end lost 4 bases, the J end lost 0 bases, and 20 bases lay between the germline ends. CDR1 SGHRS and CDR2 YFSETQ come from the germline V gene. As DNA, the CDR3 is TGCGCCAGCAGCGAGTACCCCGGGACTCACATCTCCTACGAGCAGTACTTC. As protein: CASSEYPGTHISYEQYF.

There are a few counts of this clonotype. The CDR3 DNA sequence: TGTGCCAGCAGCCCCCGAGAGGGGGGCTACACCTTC. This codes for CASSPREGGYTF. The chain joins TRBV7-9 to TRBJ1-2; the D gene is possibly TRBD1 (5 bases). Trimming pared 5 bases from V and 8 bases from J, leaving 12 bases between. Germline V gene sequence: CDR1 SEHNR, CDR2 FQNEAQ (reference sequence). There are 12 residues in the CDR3.

The J gene is TRBJ2-3, the V gene TRBV7-6; no definite D call. CDR3 size: 14 residues. The germline CDR1 and CDR2 sequences are SGHVS and FNYEAQ. Trimming left V 4 bases short and J 2 bases short, with 10 bases between. CDR3 residues: CASSSYGPTDTQYF. The CDR3 nucleotides are TGTGCCAGCAGCTCCTACGGACCCACAGATACGCAGTATTTT.

This chain uses TRBV20-1 with TRBJ2-5; 8 bases are a match to TRBD1. Losses at the gene ends were 3 bases for V and 4 bases for J; bases not matched to a gene: 7. Per germline, CDR1 DFQATT and CDR2 SNEGSKA (reference sequence). CDR3 length: 14 amino acids. CDR3 coding DNA: TGCAGTGCTAGCCGGACAGGGAGCCCAGAGACCCAGTACTTC. Protein sequence: CSASRTGSPETQYF.

The rearrangement joins TRBV13 to TRBJ2-7, with D perhaps TRBD1 or TRBD2 (6 bases each). This CDR3 is 14 amino acids long. Trimming removed 6 bases at V and 4 bases at J, with 16 bases between. CDR1 is PRHDT, CDR2 FYEKMQ, per germline (reference sequence). Written as DNA, the CDR3 is TGTGCCAGCAGTAGGAGGGGGGAACTTTACGAGCAGTACTTC. It translates to CASSRRGELYEQYF.

Only a few counts were recorded for this clonotype. The genes are TRBV7-9 and TRBJ1-1, with a possible D match to TRBD1 (5 bases). With 5 bases removed from V and 4 bases from J, the gap between germline ends came to 17 bases. The CDR3 is made up of 15 amino acids. Germline CDR1 reads SEHNR; CDR2 reads FQNEAQ (reference sequence). CDR3 protein: CASSPGRWGTTEAFF. The CDR3 region has the DNA TGTGCCAGCAGCCCAGGACGATGGGGCACCACTGAAGCTTTCTTT. Based on the CDR3 plus reference TRBV7-9 and TRBJ1-1, the full variable domain is DTGVSQNPRHKITKRGQNVTFRCDPISEHNRLYWYRQTLGQGPEFLTYFQNEAQLEKSRLLSDRFSAERPKGSFSTLEIQRTEQGDSAMYLCASSPGRWGTTEAFFGQGTRLTVV.

This clonotype was counted between two and nine times. The chain employs TRBV7-9 and TRBJ2-4, with D possibly matching TRBD2 (6 bases). V lost 5 bases to trimming and J lost 8 bases, with 16 bases between them. The CDR3 is made up of 14 amino acids. In germline, CDR1 is SEHNR, CDR2 FQNEAQ (reference sequence). The CDR3: CASSPRRGADIQYF. The CDR3 DNA reads as TGTGCCAGCAGCCCGAGGAGGGGCGCGGACATTCAGTACTTC.

This clonotype was counted a few times. This chain connects TRBV12-3 or TRBV12-4 to TRBJ2-7, with D tentatively TRBD1 or TRBD2 (7 bases each). This CDR3 is 16 amino acids long. V was clipped by 0 bases and J by 4 bases, with 16 bases between them. CDR3 residues: CASSLARDQGGYEQYF. In nucleotides, the CDR3 is TGTGCCAGCAGTTTAGCCCGCGACCAGGGGGGGTACGAGCAGTACTTC.

This clonotype was detected a few times. The chain employs TRBV7-3 and TRBJ2-3, with 8 bases aligning to TRBD1. This CDR3 is built from 15 residues. CDR1 SGHTA and CDR2 FQGTGA come from the germline V gene. Trimming took 5 bases from V and 3 from J; bases not matched to a gene: 7. CDR3 sequence: CASSTDREVTDTQYF. The CDR3 nucleotides are TGTGCCAGCAGCACGGACAGGGAGGTAACAGATACGCAGTATTTT.

The chain links TRBV10-3 to TRBJ1-1, with a tentative D call TRBD1 (6 bases). CDR1 is ENHRY and CDR2 is SYGVKD in the germline V gene. The V end lost 4 bases, the J end lost 6 bases, and 21 bases lay between the germline ends. There are 16 residues in the CDR3. CDR3 protein: CAISARLNLQGPEAFF. In DNA, the CDR3 is TGTGCCATCAGTGCGCGTCTGAACCTACAGGGCCCTGAAGCTTTCTTT.

This chain connects TRBV9 to TRBJ1-6, with D possibly matching TRBD1 (6 bases). Trimming took 3 bases from V and 8 from J, leaving 15 bases between them. The germline V gene encodes CDR1 SGDLS and CDR2 YYNGEE. The CDR3 spans 15 residues. CDR3 in amino acids: CASSAGGSRDSPLHF. The DNA of the CDR3 is TGTGCCAGCAGCGCTGGGGGCTCGCGGGATTCACCCCTCCACTTT. The full variable domain, with the rest looked up from reference TRBV9 and TRBJ1-6, is DSGVTQTPKHLITATGQRVTLRCSPRSGDLSVYWYQQSLDQGLQFLIQYYNGEERAKGNILERFSAQQFPDLHSELNLSSLELGDSALYFCASSAGGSRDSPLHFGNGTRLTVT.

This clonotype was counted between two and nine times. The DNA for the CDR3 is TGTGCCAGCAGTGAATCGATGTCAATGAACACTGAAGCTTTCTTT. It codes for CASSESMSMNTEAFF. The chain has TRBV25-1 and TRBJ1-1; D is uncertain. The CDR3 runs to 15 residues. Germline loops: CDR1 MGHDK, CDR2 SYGVNS. V was trimmed by 1 base and J by 0 bases, leaving 9 bases between them.

The gene calls are TRBV12-3 or TRBV12-4 and TRBJ2-7, with D possibly being TRBD1 or TRBD2 (5 bases each). The CDR3 has 13 amino acids. Trimming pared 5 bases from V and 10 bases from J, leaving 18 bases between. DNA for the CDR3: TGTGCCAGCAGTCCCCCCGGGACGATCGAACAGTACTTC. Its protein product is CASSPPGTIEQYF.

The V gene is TRBV9, the J gene TRBJ2-5; the D gene is possibly TRBD2 (6 bases). The CDR3 spans 15 residues. From germline, CDR1 is SGDLS and CDR2 YYNGEE. V was clipped by 2 bases and J by 2 bases, with 13 bases between them. The CDR3 here is CASSVNPAGQETQYF. DNA for the CDR3: TGTGCCAGCAGCGTCAACCCGGCGGGGCAAGAGACCCAGTACTTC.